This TCR beta chain appears in the sequencing data of a study of CD8 T cells in Susac syndrome. Random-hexamer reverse transcription was applied to 0.5 to 1 ug RNA. TCRdb analysed the immunoSEQ multiplex PCR reads with MiXCR anew, one entry per CDR3 protein. The sample has some 57,000 distinct CDR3 sequences, approximately 94% seen once. There are 13 residues in the CDR3. The germline V gene encodes CDR1 MGHRA and CDR2 YSYEKL. The V end was cut by 1 base, the J end by 8 bases, with 9 bases between. This sequence joins TRBV4-1 and TRBJ1-3; the D is unclear. The clonotype comes from a human donor in good health. Sample: CD8+ T cells from PBMCs. The CDR3 here is CASSQGRVDTIYF. In DNA form, the CDR3 reads TGCGCCAGCAGCCAAGGGAGAGTAGACACCATATATTTT.